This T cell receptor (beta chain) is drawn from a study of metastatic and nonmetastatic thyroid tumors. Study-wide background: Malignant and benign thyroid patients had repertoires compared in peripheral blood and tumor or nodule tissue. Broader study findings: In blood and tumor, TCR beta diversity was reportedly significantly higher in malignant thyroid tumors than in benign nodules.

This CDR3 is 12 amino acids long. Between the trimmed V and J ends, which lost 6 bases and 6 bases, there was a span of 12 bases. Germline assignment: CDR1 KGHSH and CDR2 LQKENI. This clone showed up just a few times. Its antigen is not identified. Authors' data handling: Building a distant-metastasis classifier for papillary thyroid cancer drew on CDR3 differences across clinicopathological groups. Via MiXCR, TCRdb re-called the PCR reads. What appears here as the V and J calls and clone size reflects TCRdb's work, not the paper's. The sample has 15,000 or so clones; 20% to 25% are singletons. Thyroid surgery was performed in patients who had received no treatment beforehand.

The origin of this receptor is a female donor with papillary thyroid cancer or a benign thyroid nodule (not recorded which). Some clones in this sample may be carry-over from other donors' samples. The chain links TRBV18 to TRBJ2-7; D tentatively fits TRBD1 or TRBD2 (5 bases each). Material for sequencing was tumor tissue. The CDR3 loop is CASSGDEAEQYF. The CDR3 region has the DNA TGTGCCAGCTCGGGGGACGAGGCCGAGCAGTACTTC.